A selection of T cell receptor beta chains follows, all from one sample in a study of T cells after yellow fever vaccination. In TCRdb, the 5' RACE reads were re-called with MiXCR into one record per CDR3 protein. The sample has 300,000 to 400,000 distinct CDR3 sequences, roughly 8.7% seen once. The sequencing used PBMCs, collected on the day of the first yellow fever vaccination. These receptors were obtained from a man aged 18 to 30 who received the YFV17D yellow fever vaccine. Both conserved end residues are part of each CDR3. D genes are given only for firm matches. The size of a clone is reported for some rows only, either as once, few or many, or as a class for expanded clones.

V gene: TRBV19; D gene: -; J gene: TRBJ2-1; clone size: many; CDR3 DNA: TGTGCCAGTAGTATCGGGACTGCCAATGAGCAGTTCTTC; CDR3 protein: CASSIGTANEQFF
V gene: TRBV5-1; D gene: -; J gene: TRBJ1-1; clone size: few; CDR3 DNA: TGCGCCAGCTCCCTCGGGGGGGTTAAGACTGAAGCTTTCTTT; CDR3 protein: CASSLGGVKTEAFF
V gene: TRBV11-2; D gene: TRBD1; J gene: TRBJ1-2; clone size: -; CDR3 DNA: TGTGCCAGCAGCTTAGATGAAGGACAGGGAAGCGGCTACACCTTC; CDR3 protein: CASSLDEGQGSGYTF
V gene: TRBV20-1; D gene: -; J gene: TRBJ1-4; clone size: -; CDR3 DNA: TGCAGTGCTAGAGATGCAGGGAAGCGAGAAAAACTGTTTTTT; CDR3 protein: CSARDAGKREKLFF
V gene: TRBV28; D gene: -; J gene: TRBJ2-3; clone size: -; CDR3 DNA: TGTGCCAGCAGTTTATGGGGCGGGATATTAGGAGATACGCAGTATTTT; CDR3 protein: CASSLWGGILGDTQYF
V gene: TRBV4-3; D gene: -; J gene: TRBJ1-4; clone size: few; CDR3 DNA: TGCGCCAGCAGCCAATCCAAGGGCGGGGGGCAAGATGAAAAACTGTTTTTT; CDR3 protein: CASSQSKGGGQDEKLFF
V gene: TRBV19; D gene: -; J gene: TRBJ1-2; clone size: -; CDR3 DNA: TGTGCCAGCTTCCAGGGGTTGTATGGCTACACCTTC; CDR3 protein: CASFQGLYGYTF
V gene: TRBV4-1; D gene: -; J gene: TRBJ1-1; clone size: many; CDR3 DNA: TGCGCCAGCACCAGGGGCACTGAAGCTTTCTTT; CDR3 protein: CASTRGTEAFF
V gene: TRBV20-1; D gene: -; J gene: TRBJ1-2; clone size: few; CDR3 DNA: TGCAGTGCTAGATCCAACGGTGGCTACACCTTC; CDR3 protein: CSARSNGGYTF
V gene: TRBV5-1; D gene: TRBD1; J gene: TRBJ2-7; clone size: many; CDR3 DNA: TGCGCCAGCAGCTTGGGGACAGGCCCAGACGAGCAGTACTTC; CDR3 protein: CASSLGTGPDEQYF
V gene: TRBV24-1; D gene: TRBD1; J gene: TRBJ2-2; clone size: few; CDR3 DNA: TGTGCCACCAGTGACCCGACAGGGGGCTCGGGCACCGGGGAGCTGTTTTTT; CDR3 protein: CATSDPTGGSGTGELFF
V gene: TRBV9; D gene: -; J gene: TRBJ1-4; clone size: -; CDR3 DNA: TGTGCCAGCAGCGTAGACGGGGAAAAACTGTTTTTT; CDR3 protein: CASSVDGEKLFF
V gene: TRBV5-1; D gene: TRBD2; J gene: TRBJ2-5; clone size: many; CDR3 DNA: TGCGCCAGCAGCTCCGGGACTAGCGGGGTTCCCAGCGAGACCCAGTACTTC; CDR3 protein: CASSSGTSGVPSETQYF
V gene: TRBV5-1; D gene: -; J gene: TRBJ2-7; clone size: few; CDR3 DNA: TGCGCCACCACCCCCTCCCCACAGGGTTCCTACGAGCAGTACTTC; CDR3 protein: CATTPSPQGSYEQYF
V gene: TRBV20-1; D gene: -; J gene: TRBJ1-5; clone size: few; CDR3 DNA: TGCAGTCTGCCGGGAGACATCCATAGCAATCAGCCCCAGCATTTT; CDR3 protein: CSLPGDIHSNQPQHF
V gene: TRBV7-2; D gene: -; J gene: TRBJ1-1; clone size: -; CDR3 DNA: TGTGCCAGCAGCCGCTTCGGAGGGGGGAGGTCTGAAGCTTTCTTT; CDR3 protein: CASSRFGGGRSEAFF
V gene: TRBV7-2; D gene: -; J gene: TRBJ2-2; clone size: -; CDR3 DNA: TGTGCCAGCAGCTTTAGTCGCGGCACCGGGGAGCTGTTTTTT; CDR3 protein: CASSFSRGTGELFF
V gene: TRBV7-2; D gene: TRBD2; J gene: TRBJ2-5; clone size: few; CDR3 DNA: TGTGCCAGCAGCTGGTACGGGACTAATAGGCAAGAGACCCAGTACTTC; CDR3 protein: CASSWYGTNRQETQYF
V gene: TRBV11-2; D gene: -; J gene: TRBJ1-6; clone size: -; CDR3 DNA: TGTGCCAGCAGCCCAGGCCCGTGGAATTCACCCCTCCACTTT; CDR3 protein: CASSPGPWNSPLHF
V gene: TRBV5-4; D gene: -; J gene: TRBJ2-3; clone size: few; CDR3 DNA: TGTGCCAGCAGCTGGTCTCGGGGAGCCGCGCAGTATTTT; CDR3 protein: CASSWSRGAAQYF
V gene: TRBV20-1; D gene: -; J gene: TRBJ2-1; clone size: few; CDR3 DNA: TGCAGTGCTAGCCCGTTATGGGTAGAGCAGTTCTTC; CDR3 protein: CSASPLWVEQFF
V gene: TRBV9; D gene: -; J gene: TRBJ2-3; clone size: -; CDR3 DNA: TGTGCCAGCAGCGTGAGCTGGGGGAGCACAGATACGCAGTATTTT; CDR3 protein: CASSVSWGSTDTQYF
V gene: TRBV5-6; D gene: -; J gene: TRBJ2-1; clone size: few; CDR3 DNA: TGTGCCAGCAGCTTGGCTAGCGTGTCAAATGAGCAGTTCTTC; CDR3 protein: CASSLASVSNEQFF
V gene: TRBV6-5; D gene: -; J gene: TRBJ2-3; clone size: -; CDR3 DNA: TGTGCCAGCAGTTACGTGGTTTCTAGCACAGATACGCAGTATTTT; CDR3 protein: CASSYVVSSTDTQYF
V gene: TRBV4-1; D gene: TRBD1; J gene: TRBJ2-2; clone size: -; CDR3 DNA: TGCGCCAGCAGCCCCATCCCGACAGGGGTTGACACCGGGGAGCTGTTTTTT; CDR3 protein: CASSPIPTGVDTGELFF
V gene: TRBV7-2; D gene: -; J gene: TRBJ1-4; clone size: few; CDR3 DNA: TGTGCCAGCAGCTTGGGGGTCTGGGGTGAAAAACTGTTTTTT; CDR3 protein: CASSLGVWGEKLFF
V gene: TRBV10-3; D gene: -; J gene: TRBJ2-1; clone size: -; CDR3 DNA: TGTGCCATCAACAGCGACTCCCTCTCCTACAATGAGCAGTTCTTC; CDR3 protein: CAINSDSLSYNEQFF
V gene: TRBV6-1; D gene: -; J gene: TRBJ1-1; clone size: -; CDR3 DNA: TGTGCCAGCAGCCGGACTAGGCGGATGAACACTGAAGCTTTCTTT; CDR3 protein: CASSRTRRMNTEAFF
V gene: TRBV11-2; D gene: -; J gene: TRBJ2-7; clone size: -; CDR3 DNA: TGTGCCAGCAGCTTAGAGGCAGGGAGCTCCTACGAGCAGTACTTC; CDR3 protein: CASSLEAGSSYEQYF
V gene: TRBV4-1; D gene: TRBD1; J gene: TRBJ1-1; clone size: -; CDR3 DNA: TGCGCCAGCAGCACCCGAACAGGGGGCTCTGAAGCTTTCTTT; CDR3 protein: CASSTRTGGSEAFF
V gene: TRBV5-1; D gene: -; J gene: TRBJ1-3; clone size: few; CDR3 DNA: TGCGCCAGCAGCTTGCAGGGGACCTCTGGAAACACCATATATTTT; CDR3 protein: CASSLQGTSGNTIYF
V gene: TRBV16; D gene: TRBD1; J gene: TRBJ1-2; clone size: -; CDR3 DNA: TGTGCCAGCAGCCAATCACGGACAGGGGAAAACGGCTACACCTTC; CDR3 protein: CASSQSRTGENGYTF
V gene: TRBV6-1; D gene: -; J gene: TRBJ2-2; clone size: -; CDR3 DNA: TGTGCCAGCAGTGAAGGGGCAGAAACCGGGGAGCTGTTTTTT; CDR3 protein: CASSEGAETGELFF
V gene: TRBV4-3; D gene: -; J gene: TRBJ2-5; clone size: many; CDR3 DNA: TGCGCCAGCAGCCAAGAATGGGGGGGCTCGGAGACCCAGTACTTC; CDR3 protein: CASSQEWGGSETQYF
V gene: TRBV28; D gene: -; J gene: TRBJ2-5; clone size: -; CDR3 DNA: TGTGCCAGCAGACCAACACGTGGGGAAGAGACCCAGTACTTC; CDR3 protein: CASRPTRGEETQYF
V gene: TRBV9; D gene: TRBD1; J gene: TRBJ2-1; clone size: many; CDR3 DNA: TGTGCCAGCAGCCCCCAAGGGACAGGGGGGGAGTTCTTC; CDR3 protein: CASSPQGTGGEFF
V gene: TRBV12-3/TRBV12-4; D gene: -; J gene: TRBJ2-1; clone size: few; CDR3 DNA: TGTGCCAGCAGTCCTCAGAGCAATGAGCAGTTCTTC; CDR3 protein: CASSPQSNEQFF
V gene: TRBV18; D gene: TRBD1; J gene: TRBJ2-5; clone size: many; CDR3 DNA: TGTGCCAGCTCACCGGACAGGTTGGAGACCCAGTACTTC; CDR3 protein: CASSPDRLETQYF
V gene: TRBV3-1; D gene: -; J gene: TRBJ2-3; clone size: many; CDR3 DNA: TGTGCCAGCAGCCAAGATTTTACAGATACGCAGTATTTT; CDR3 protein: CASSQDFTDTQYF
V gene: TRBV7-3; D gene: -; J gene: TRBJ2-5; clone size: -; CDR3 DNA: TGTGCCAGCAGCCACCACCGTGGAGTCGGACCAGCGCTCCAAGAGACCCAGTACTTC; CDR3 protein: CASSHHRGVGPALQETQYF
V gene: TRBV25-1; D gene: -; J gene: TRBJ2-3; clone size: -; CDR3 DNA: TGTGCCAGCAGTTTTGGACATAGCACAGATACGCAGTATTTT; CDR3 protein: CASSFGHSTDTQYF
V gene: TRBV5-4; D gene: -; J gene: TRBJ2-2; clone size: -; CDR3 DNA: TGTGCCAGCAGCTTTCCGGGACAAGTCACCGGGGAGCTGTTTTTT; CDR3 protein: CASSFPGQVTGELFF
V gene: TRBV5-4; D gene: TRBD1; J gene: TRBJ2-2; clone size: -; CDR3 DNA: TGTGCCAGCAGCCCACCCGGACAGGTTTTCACCGGGGAGCTGTTTTTT; CDR3 protein: CASSPPGQVFTGELFF
V gene: TRBV6-1; D gene: -; J gene: TRBJ1-5; clone size: -; CDR3 DNA: TGTGCCAGTACTTCCGGGCTCGATCAGCCCCAGCATTTT; CDR3 protein: CASTSGLDQPQHF